The 5 T cell receptor beta chains presented below share a single source sample, sequenced in a study of T cell responses to AZD1222 COVID-19 vaccine. Sequencing used immunoSEQ multiplex PCR; TCRdb keeps in-frame clones, though not all of them. The data show roughly 87,000 clones, about 90% seen once. Source: peripheral blood, taken 28 days after the second AZD1222 dose. These receptors were collected from an adult who received the AZD1222 COVID-19 vaccine.

This chain links TRBV25-1 with TRBJ2-7; 13 nucleotides align to TRBD2. The CDR3 is 18 amino acids. Trimming cost V 1 base and J 4 bases; bases outside gene matches: 10. Per germline, CDR1 MGHDK and CDR2 SYGVNS. The CDR3 DNA reads as TGTGCCAGCAGTGAATCCCCACTCCGACTAGCGGGAGGATACGAGCAGTACTTC. Translation gives CASSESPLRLAGGYEQYF.

The rearrangement joins TRBV6-1 to TRBJ1-1; no reliable D call. The CDR3 contains 12 residues. Deletions cut 3 bases from V and 4 bases from J, with 6 bases between. In germline, CDR1 is MNHNS, CDR2 SASEGT. The CDR3 region is CASSDPITEAFF. CDR3 sequence (DNA): TGTGCCAGCAGTGATCCGATCACTGAAGCTTTCTTT.

The V call is TRBV5-1, the J call TRBJ1-2; TRBD1 aligns across 9 bases. The CDR3 covers 14 residues. Unmatched junction bases numbered 9, after V lost 4 bases and J lost 8 bases. Looked up from germline, CDR1 is SGHRS and CDR2 is YFSETQ. In DNA form, the CDR3 reads TGCGCCAGCAGCCTGACAGGGGGAAGGGCCGGCTACACCTTC. Residues: CASSLTGGRAGYTF.

The chain carries TRBV2 and TRBJ2-6; D unclear. The germline V gene encodes CDR1 SNHLY and CDR2 FYNNEI. The CDR3 loop spans 13 amino acids. Between the trimmed V and J ends, which lost 2 bases and 2 bases, there was a span of 1 base. The CDR3 coding sequence is TGTGCCAGCAGTGAAACTGGGGCCAACGTCCTGACTTTC. It specifies CASSETGANVLTF.

The chain links TRBV5-4 to TRBJ2-1; 12 positions agree with TRBD2. Germline lookup yields CDR1 SGHNT and CDR2 YYREEE (reference sequence). This CDR3 contains 15 residues. Unmatched junction bases numbered 6, after V lost 2 bases and J lost 9 bases. CDR3 in amino acids: CASSFPTSGRGEQFF. The CDR3 coding sequence is TGTGCCAGCAGCTTTCCGACTAGCGGGAGAGGTGAGCAGTTCTTC.